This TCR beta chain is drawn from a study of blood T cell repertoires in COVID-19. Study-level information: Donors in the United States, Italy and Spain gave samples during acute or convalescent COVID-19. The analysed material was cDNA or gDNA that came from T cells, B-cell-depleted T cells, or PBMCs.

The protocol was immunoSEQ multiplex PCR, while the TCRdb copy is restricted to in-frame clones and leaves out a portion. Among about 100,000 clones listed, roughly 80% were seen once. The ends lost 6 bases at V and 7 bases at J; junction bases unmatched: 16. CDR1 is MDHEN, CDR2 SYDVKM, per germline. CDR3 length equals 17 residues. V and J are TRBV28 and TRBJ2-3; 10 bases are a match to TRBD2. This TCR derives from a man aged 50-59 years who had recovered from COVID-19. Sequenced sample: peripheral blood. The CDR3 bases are TGTGCCAGCAGCAATTCAGGACTAGCGGATTCCGAGAATACGCAGTATTTT. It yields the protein CASSNSGLADSENTQYF.